The TCR beta chain under discussion was sequenced for a study of blood T cells in healthy people across ages. For the second PCR, which ran for 7 to 11 cycles, a sample-barcoded 5' primer and a J-beta primer mix were used. The authors tagged each cDNA molecule using a template-switch adaptor with 12 random nucleotides. One entry per CDR3 protein results from TCRdb running MiXCR on the 5' RACE reads. The sample holds fewer than 1 million distinct CDR3 sequences; around 45% are singletons and the top ten take roughly 19%. Germline V gives CDR1 SGHRS, CDR2 YFSETQ. After removal of 4 bases from V and 7 bases from J, the junction contained 17 bases not matched to a gene. The CDR3 extends over 16 amino acids. This clonotype was picked up one time.

The receptor's source is a man aged 55 to 70 in good health. The sequenced sample was blood. The V gene is TRBV5-1, the J gene TRBJ2-7; 7 bases align to TRBD2. Here the CDR3 DNA reads TGCGCCAGCAGCCAGGCGGGAGTTTCAACCTACAATGAGCAGTACTTC. As protein: CASSQAGVSTYNEQYF.